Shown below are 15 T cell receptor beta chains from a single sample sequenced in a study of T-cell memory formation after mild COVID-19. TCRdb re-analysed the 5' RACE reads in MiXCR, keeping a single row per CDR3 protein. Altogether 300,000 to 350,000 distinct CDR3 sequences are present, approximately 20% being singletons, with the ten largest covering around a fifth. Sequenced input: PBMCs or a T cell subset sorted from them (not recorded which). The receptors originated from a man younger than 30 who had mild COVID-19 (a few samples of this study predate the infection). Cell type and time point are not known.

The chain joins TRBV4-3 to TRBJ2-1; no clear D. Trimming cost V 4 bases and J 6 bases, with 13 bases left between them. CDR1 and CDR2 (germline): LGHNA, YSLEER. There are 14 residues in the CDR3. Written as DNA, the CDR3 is TGCGCCAGCAGCCCTAATAAGTATGGCAATGAGCAGTTCTTC. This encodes CASSPNKYGNEQFF.

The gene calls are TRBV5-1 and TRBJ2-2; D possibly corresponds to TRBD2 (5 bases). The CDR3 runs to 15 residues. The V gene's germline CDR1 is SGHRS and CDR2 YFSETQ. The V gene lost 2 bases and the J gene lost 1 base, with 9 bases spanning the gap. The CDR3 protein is CASSFRRENTGELFF. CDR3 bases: TGCGCCAGCAGCTTCCGCCGGGAGAACACCGGGGAGCTGTTTTTT. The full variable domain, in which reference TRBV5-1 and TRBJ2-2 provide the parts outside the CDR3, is KAGVTQTPRYLIKTRGQQVTLSCSPISGHRSVSWYQQTPGQGLQFLFEYFSETQRNKGNFPGRFSGRQFSNSRSEMNVSTLELGDSALYLCASSFRRENTGELFFGEGSRLTVL.

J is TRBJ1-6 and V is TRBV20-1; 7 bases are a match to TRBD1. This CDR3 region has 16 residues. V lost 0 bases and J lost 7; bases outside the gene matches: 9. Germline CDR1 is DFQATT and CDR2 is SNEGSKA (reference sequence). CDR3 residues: CSARDPRQGDNSPLHF. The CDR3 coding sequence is TGCAGTGCTAGAGATCCGAGACAGGGAGACAATTCACCCCTCCACTTT.

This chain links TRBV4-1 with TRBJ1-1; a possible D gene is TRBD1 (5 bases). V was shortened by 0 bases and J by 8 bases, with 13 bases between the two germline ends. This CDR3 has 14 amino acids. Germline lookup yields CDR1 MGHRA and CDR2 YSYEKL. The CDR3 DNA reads TGCGCCAGCAGCCAAGAAAACAGCCGGGGGGAAGCTTTCTTT. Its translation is CASSQENSRGEAFF.

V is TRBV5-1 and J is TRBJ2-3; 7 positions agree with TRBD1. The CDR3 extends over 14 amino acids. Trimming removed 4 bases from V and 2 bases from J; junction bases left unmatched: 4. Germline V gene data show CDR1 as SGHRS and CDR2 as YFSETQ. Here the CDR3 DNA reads TGCGCCAGCAGCACTGGGACAGTCACAGATACGCAGTATTTT. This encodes CASSTGTVTDTQYF.

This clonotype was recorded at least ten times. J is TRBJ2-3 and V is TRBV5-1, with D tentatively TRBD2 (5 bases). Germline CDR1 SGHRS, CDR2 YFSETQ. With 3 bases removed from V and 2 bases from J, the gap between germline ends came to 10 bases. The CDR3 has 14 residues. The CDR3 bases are TGCGCCAGCAGCTGGACTCCTGTCACAGATACGCAGTATTTT. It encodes CASSWTPVTDTQYF. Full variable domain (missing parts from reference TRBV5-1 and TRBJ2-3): KAGVTQTPRYLIKTRGQQVTLSCSPISGHRSVSWYQQTPGQGLQFLFEYFSETQRNKGNFPGRFSGRQFSNSRSEMNVSTLELGDSALYLCASSWTPVTDTQYFGPGTRLTVL.

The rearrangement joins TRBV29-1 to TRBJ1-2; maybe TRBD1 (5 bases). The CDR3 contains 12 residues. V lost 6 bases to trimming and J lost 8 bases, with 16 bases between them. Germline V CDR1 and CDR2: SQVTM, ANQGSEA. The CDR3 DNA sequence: TGCAGCGTCCACAAAAGGGGTGGAGGCTACACCTTC. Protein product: CSVHKRGGGYTF.

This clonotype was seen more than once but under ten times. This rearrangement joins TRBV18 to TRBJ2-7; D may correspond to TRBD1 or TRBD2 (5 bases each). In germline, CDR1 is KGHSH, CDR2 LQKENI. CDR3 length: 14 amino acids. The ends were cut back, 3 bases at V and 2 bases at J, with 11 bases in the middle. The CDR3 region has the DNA TGTGCCAGCTCACCGTCCGGGACCCCCTACGAGCAGTACTTC. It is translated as CASSPSGTPYEQYF.

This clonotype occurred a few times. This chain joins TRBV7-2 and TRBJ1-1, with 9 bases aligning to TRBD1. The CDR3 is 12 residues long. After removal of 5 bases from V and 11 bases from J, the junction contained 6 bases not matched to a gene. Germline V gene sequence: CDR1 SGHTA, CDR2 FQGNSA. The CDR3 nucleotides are TGTGCCAGCAGCATTCGGGACAGGGTCGCTTTCTTT. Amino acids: CASSIRDRVAFF. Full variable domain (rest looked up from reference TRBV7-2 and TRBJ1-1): GAGVSQSPSNKVTEKGKDVELRCDPISGHTALYWYRQSLGQGLEFLIYFQGNSAPDKSGLPSDRFSAERTGGSVSTLTIQRTQQEDSAVYLCASSIRDRVAFFGQGTRLTVV.

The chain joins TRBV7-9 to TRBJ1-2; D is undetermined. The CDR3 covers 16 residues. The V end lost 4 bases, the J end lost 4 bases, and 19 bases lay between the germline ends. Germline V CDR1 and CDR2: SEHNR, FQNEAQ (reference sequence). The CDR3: CASSSVPGELGYGYTF. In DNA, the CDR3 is TGTGCCAGCAGCTCGGTACCGGGAGAATTGGGCTATGGCTACACCTTC.

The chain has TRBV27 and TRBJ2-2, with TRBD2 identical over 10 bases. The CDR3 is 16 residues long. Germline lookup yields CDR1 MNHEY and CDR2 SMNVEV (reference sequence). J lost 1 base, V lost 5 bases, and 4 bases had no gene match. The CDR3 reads CASSTWTSGNTGELFF. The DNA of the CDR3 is TGTGCCAGCAGTACCTGGACTAGCGGGAACACCGGGGAGCTGTTTTTT.

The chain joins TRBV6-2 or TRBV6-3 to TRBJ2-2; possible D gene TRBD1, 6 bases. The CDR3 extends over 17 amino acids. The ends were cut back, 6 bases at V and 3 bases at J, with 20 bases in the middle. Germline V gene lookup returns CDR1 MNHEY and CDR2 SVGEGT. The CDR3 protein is CASSPPQRTDYTGELFF. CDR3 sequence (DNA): TGTGCCAGCAGCCCACCGCAACGGACAGATTACACCGGGGAGCTGTTTTTT.

The CDR3 region is CASSHRVYAGGAGFTYEQYF. DNA of the CDR3: TGCGCCAGCAGCCACAGGGTGTATGCAGGGGGCGCGGGGTTCACCTACGAGCAGTACTTC. The V gene is TRBV4-1, the J gene TRBJ2-7, with 8 bases fitting TRBD1. After removal of 3 bases from V and 2 bases from J, the junction contained 21 bases not matched to a gene. CDR3 length equals 20 residues. In germline, CDR1 is MGHRA, CDR2 YSYEKL.

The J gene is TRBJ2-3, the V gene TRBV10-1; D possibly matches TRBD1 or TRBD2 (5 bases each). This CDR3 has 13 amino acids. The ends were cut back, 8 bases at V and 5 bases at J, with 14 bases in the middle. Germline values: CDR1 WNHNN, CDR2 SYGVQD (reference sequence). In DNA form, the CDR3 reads TGCGCCAGCGGGGACCCTCCGGGAGATACGCAGTATTTT. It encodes CASGDPPGDTQYF.

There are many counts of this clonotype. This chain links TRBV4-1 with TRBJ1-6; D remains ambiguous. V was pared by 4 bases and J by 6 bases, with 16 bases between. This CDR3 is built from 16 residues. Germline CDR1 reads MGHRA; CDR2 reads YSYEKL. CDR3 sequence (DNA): TGCGCCAGCAGCCCCATTGGGAGGGAGGCTAATTCACCCCTCCACTTT. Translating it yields CASSPIGREANSPLHF.